This T cell receptor (beta chain) was identified in a study of blood T cell repertoires in COVID-19. Study background: The United States, Italy and Spain supplied acute and convalescent COVID-19 samples. PBMCs, B-cell-depleted T cells, or T cells were the source of the cDNA or gDNA that made up the material.

V gave up 0 bases and J gave up 5 bases, with 13 bases separating them. The CDR3 is 16 amino acids. CDR1 and CDR2 (germline): MGHRA, YSYEKL. This clone was detected a few times. As originally analysed: By means of reference gene primer amplification, nucleated cell counts were estimated. This table comes from immunoSEQ multiplex PCR, and its TCRdb copy is limited to in-frame clones, with some not included. The V and J calls and clone size are taken from that table; D and trimming were inferred from the DNA. This table has around 290,000 clones, 80% to 90% appearing once. The specimen sequenced was peripheral blood. The genes are TRBV4-1 and TRBJ2-2, with a tentative D call TRBD1 (7 bases). The receptor was derived from a woman between 50 and 59 years old who had recovered from COVID-19. CDR3 residues: CASSQDSGGWTGELFF. The DNA for the CDR3 is TGCGCCAGCAGCCAAGATTCAGGGGGGTGGACCGGGGAGCTGTTTTTT.